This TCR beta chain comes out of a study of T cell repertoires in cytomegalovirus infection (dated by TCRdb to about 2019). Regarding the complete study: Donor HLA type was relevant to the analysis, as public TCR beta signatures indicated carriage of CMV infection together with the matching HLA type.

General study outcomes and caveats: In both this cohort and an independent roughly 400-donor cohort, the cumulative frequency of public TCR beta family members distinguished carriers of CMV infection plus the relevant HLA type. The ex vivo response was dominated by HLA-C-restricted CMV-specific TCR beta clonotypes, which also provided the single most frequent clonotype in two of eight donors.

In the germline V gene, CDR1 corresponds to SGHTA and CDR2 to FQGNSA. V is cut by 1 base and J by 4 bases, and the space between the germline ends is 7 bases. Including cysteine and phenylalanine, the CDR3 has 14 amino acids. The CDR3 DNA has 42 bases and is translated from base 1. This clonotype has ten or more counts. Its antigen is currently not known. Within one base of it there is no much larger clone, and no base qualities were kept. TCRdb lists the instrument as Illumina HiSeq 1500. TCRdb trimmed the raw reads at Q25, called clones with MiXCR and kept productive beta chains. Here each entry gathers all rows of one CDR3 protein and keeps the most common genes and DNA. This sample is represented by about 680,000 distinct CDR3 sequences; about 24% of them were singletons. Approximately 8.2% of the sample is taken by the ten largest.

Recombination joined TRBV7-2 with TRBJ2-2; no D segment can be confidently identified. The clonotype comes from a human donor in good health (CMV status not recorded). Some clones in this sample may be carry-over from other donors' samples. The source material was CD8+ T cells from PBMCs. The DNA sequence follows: TGTGCCAGCAGCTTAGAACAGATCACCGGGGAGCTGTTTTTT. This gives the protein CASSLEQITGELFF.